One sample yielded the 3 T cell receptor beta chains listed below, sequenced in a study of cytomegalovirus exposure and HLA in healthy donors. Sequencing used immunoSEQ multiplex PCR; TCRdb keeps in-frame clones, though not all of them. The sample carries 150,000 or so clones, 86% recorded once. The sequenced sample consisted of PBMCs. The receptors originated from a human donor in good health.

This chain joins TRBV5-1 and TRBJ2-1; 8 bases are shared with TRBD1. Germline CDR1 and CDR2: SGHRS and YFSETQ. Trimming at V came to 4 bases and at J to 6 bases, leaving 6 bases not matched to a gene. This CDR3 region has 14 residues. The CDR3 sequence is CASSPRRGLNEQFF. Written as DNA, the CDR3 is TGCGCCAGCAGCCCCCGCAGGGGGCTCAATGAGCAGTTCTTC.

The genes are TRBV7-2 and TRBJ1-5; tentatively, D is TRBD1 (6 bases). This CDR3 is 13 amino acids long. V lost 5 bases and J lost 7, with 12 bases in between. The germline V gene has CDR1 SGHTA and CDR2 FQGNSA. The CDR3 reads CASSRNRAQPQHF. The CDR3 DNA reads TGTGCCAGCAGCCGTAACAGGGCCCAGCCCCAGCATTTT. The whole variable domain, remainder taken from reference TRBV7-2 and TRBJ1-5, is GAGVSQSPSNKVTEKGKDVELRCDPISGHTALYWYRQSLGQGLEFLIYFQGNSAPDKSGLPSDRFSAERTGGSVSTLTIQRTQQEDSAVYLCASSRNRAQPQHFGDGTRLSIL.

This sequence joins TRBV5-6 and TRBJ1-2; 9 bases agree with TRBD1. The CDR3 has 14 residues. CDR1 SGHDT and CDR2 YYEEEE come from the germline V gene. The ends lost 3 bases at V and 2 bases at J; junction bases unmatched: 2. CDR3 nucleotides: TGTGCCAGCAGCTGGGGGACAGGGAACTATGGCTACACCTTC. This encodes CASSWGTGNYGYTF. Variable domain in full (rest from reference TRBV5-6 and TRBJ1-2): DAGVTQSPTHLIKTRGQQVTLRCSPKSGHDTVSWYQQALGQGPQFIFQYYEEEERQRGNFPDRFSGHQFPNYSSELNVNALLLGDSALYLCASSWGTGNYGYTFGSGTRLTVV.